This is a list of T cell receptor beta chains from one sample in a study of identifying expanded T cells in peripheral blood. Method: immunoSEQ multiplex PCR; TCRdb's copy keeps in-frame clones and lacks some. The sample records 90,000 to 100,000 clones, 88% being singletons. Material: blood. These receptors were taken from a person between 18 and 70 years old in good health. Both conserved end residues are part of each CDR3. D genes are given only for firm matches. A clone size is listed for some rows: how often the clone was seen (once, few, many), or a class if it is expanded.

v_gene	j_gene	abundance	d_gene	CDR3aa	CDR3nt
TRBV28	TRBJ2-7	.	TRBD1	CASSRGQGGEQYF	TGTGCCAGCAGTCGGGGACAGGGAGGCGAGCAGTACTTC
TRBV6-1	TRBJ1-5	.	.	CASSLSDSNQPQHF	TGTGCCAGCAGCCTATCTGATAGCAATCAGCCCCAGCATTTT
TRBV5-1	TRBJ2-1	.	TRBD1	CASSSGTGYYNEQFF	TGCGCCAGCAGCTCTGGGACAGGGTACTACAATGAGCAGTTCTTC
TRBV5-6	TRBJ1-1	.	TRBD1	CASTPRQQGASTEAFF	TGTGCCAGCACCCCGAGACAACAGGGGGCGAGCACTGAAGCTTTCTTT
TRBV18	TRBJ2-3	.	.	CASSPSTDTQYF	TGTGCCAGCTCACCCTCCACAGATACGCAGTATTTT
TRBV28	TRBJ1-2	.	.	CASAASYGYTF	TGTGCCAGTGCCGCGTCCTATGGCTACACCTTC
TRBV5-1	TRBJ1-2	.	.	CASSLAGDSGYTF	TGCGCCAGCAGCTTGGCGGGGGATTCGGGCTACACCTTC
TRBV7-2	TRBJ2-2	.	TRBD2	CASSLHLAGANTGELFF	TGTGCCAGCAGCCTACATTTAGCGGGGGCGAACACCGGGGAGCTGTTTTTT
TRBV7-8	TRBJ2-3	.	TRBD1	CASSLLGTGDLTSTDTQYF	TGTGCCAGCAGCTTACTAGGGACAGGGGATCTAACTAGCACAGATACGCAGTATTTT
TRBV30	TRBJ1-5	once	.	CAWSKDRISQPQHF	TGTGCCTGGAGTAAAGACAGGATCTCACAGCCCCAGCATTTT
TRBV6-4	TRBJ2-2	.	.	CASSESDTGELFF	TGTGCCAGCAGTGAAAGCGACACCGGGGAGCTGTTTTTT
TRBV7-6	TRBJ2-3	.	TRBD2	CASSPVAGASTDTQYF	TGTGCCAGCAGCCCAGTAGCGGGGGCCTCCACAGATACGCAGTATTTT
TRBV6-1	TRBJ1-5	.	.	CASSVLVWESNQPQHF	TGTGCCAGCAGTGTTCTGGTTTGGGAAAGCAATCAGCCCCAGCATTTT
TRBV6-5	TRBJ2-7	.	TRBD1	CASSYGTGTYEQYF	TGTGCCAGCAGTTACGGGACAGGGACATACGAGCAGTACTTC
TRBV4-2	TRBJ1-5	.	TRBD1	CASSQDPDRDRVQPQHF	TGTGCCAGCAGCCAAGACCCTGATCGGGACAGGGTACAGCCCCAGCATTTT
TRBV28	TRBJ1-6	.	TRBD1	CASSYDREGTPLHF	TGTGCCAGCAGTTACGACAGGGAGGGGACCCCCCTCCACTTT
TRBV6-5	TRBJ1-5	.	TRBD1	CASTNHRGGNQPQHF	TGTGCCAGTACGAACCACAGGGGGGGCAATCAGCCCCAGCATTTT
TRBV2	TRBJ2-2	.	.	CASSTVTVAGELFF	TGTGCCAGCAGTACCGTGACAGTGGCCGGGGAGCTGTTTTTT